Following are 30 T cell receptor beta chains from one sample sequenced in a study of T cells in Graves' hyperthyroidism and ophthalmopathy. It was RNA transcripts that yielded the amplified TCR beta CDR3 regions. When the TCR CDR3 underwent first-round RT-PCR, the HTBI primer set was used. Via MiXCR, TCRdb re-called the multiplex PCR reads, giving one row per CDR3 protein. The profile covers hundreds of thousands of distinct CDR3 sequences, with over 12% appearing a single time and around 4.5% taken by the ten largest. Material: blood. The origin of the receptors is a middle-aged woman with Graves' ophthalmopathy.

This chain connects TRBV12-3 or TRBV12-4 to TRBJ1-1, with unresolved D. This CDR3 region has 16 residues. The ends were cut back, 2 bases at V and 4 bases at J, with 17 bases in the middle. The CDR3: CASSLPLVGGLTEAFF. In DNA form, the CDR3 reads TGTGCCAGCAGTTTACCCTTGGTAGGAGGGCTCACTGAAGCTTTCTTT.

The table lists this clonotype with many counts. J is TRBJ1-1 and V is TRBV7-2; tentatively, D is TRBD1 (5 bases). With 5 bases removed from V and 3 bases from J, the gap between germline ends came to 10 bases. CDR1 and CDR2 from the germline V gene are SGHTA and FQGNSA. CDR3 length: 13 amino acids. DNA for the CDR3: TGTGCCAGCAGCACACAGGCGGACACTGAAGCTTTCTTT. Translating it yields CASSTQADTEAFF.

This clonotype has ten or more counts. The CDR3 nucleotides read TGTGCCAGCAGCGAGACAGGGCTGGCTGAAGCTTTCTTT. This translates into CASSETGLAEAFF. This chain connects TRBV7-3 to TRBJ1-1; TRBD1 aligns across 7 bases. Trimming removed 5 bases from V and 6 bases from J; junction bases left unmatched: 6. The germline V gene has CDR1 SGHTA and CDR2 FQGTGA. CDR3 length equals 13 residues.

This clonotype was detected ten times or more. This chain uses TRBV28 with TRBJ1-1, with no clear D. Trimming removed 3 bases at V and 4 bases at J, with 12 bases between. Germline V lookup: CDR1 MDHEN, CDR2 SYDVKM. The CDR3 loop spans 14 amino acids. The CDR3: CASSFVTWGTEAFF. Written as DNA, the CDR3 is TGTGCCAGCAGTTTTGTGACCTGGGGCACTGAAGCTTTCTTT.

Ten or more counts support this clonotype. This chain links TRBV12-3 or TRBV12-4 with TRBJ1-2; 9 positions match TRBD1. The trim removed 6 bases at V and 3 bases at J, leaving 5 bases unmatched. The CDR3 loop spans 14 amino acids. CDR3 protein: CASSSWTGDYGYTF. The CDR3 DNA follows: TGTGCCAGCAGCTCTTGGACAGGGGACTATGGCTACACCTTC.

This clonotype was seen a few times. The J gene is TRBJ2-2, the V gene TRBV4-1; D not resolved. CDR1 is MGHRA and CDR2 is YSYEKL in the germline V gene. V gave up 1 base and J gave up 6 bases, with 12 bases separating them. The length of the CDR3 is 15 residues. The CDR3 spells CASSQAPPGPGELFF. CDR3 DNA: TGCGCCAGCAGCCAAGCCCCACCCGGTCCCGGGGAGCTGTTTTTT.

The V and J genes are TRBV11-2 and TRBJ2-2; D possibly corresponds to TRBD2 (7 bases). V lost 5 bases and J 0 bases, leaving 13 bases between the germline ends. The CDR3 runs 16 residues. The germline gives CDR1 SGHAT, CDR2 FQNNGV. CDR3 protein: CASSLGGAPNTGELFF. The CDR3 nucleotides read TGTGCCAGCAGCCTAGGGGGGGCCCCGAACACCGGGGAGCTGTTTTTT.

This clonotype appeared a few times. This sequence joins TRBV15 and TRBJ2-7, with unresolved D. Looked up from germline, CDR1 is LNHNV and CDR2 is YYDKDF (reference sequence). This CDR3 region has 13 residues. V was pared by 3 bases and J by 4 bases, with 10 bases between. The DNA for the CDR3 is TGTGCCACCAGCAGCCCCGGGCATTACGAGCAGTACTTC. It translates to CATSSPGHYEQYF.

This clonotype was recorded many times. J is TRBJ1-2 and V is TRBV4-1, with D perhaps matching TRBD1 (6 bases). The ends were cut back, 0 bases at V and 4 bases at J, with 12 bases in the middle. Germline values: CDR1 MGHRA, CDR2 YSYEKL. The CDR3 runs 15 residues. The CDR3 spells CASSQDTGMVYGYTF. The CDR3 DNA reads as TGCGCCAGCAGCCAAGATACAGGGATGGTCTATGGCTACACCTTC.

This clonotype was seen ten or more times. The V gene is TRBV12-3 or TRBV12-4, the J gene TRBJ2-2, with TRBD2 identical over 10 bases. Trimming cost V 5 bases and J 2 bases; bases outside gene matches: 5. CDR3 length: 16 residues. The CDR3 sequence: CASSPTSGSNTGELFF. CDR3 sequence (DNA): TGTGCCAGCAGTCCGACTAGCGGGTCCAACACCGGGGAGCTGTTTTTT.

This clonotype was seen ten or more times. This chain joins TRBV20-1 and TRBJ1-1; D is possibly TRBD1 (5 bases). Germline CDR1 DFQATT, CDR2 SNEGSKA (reference sequence). V dropped 6 bases and J dropped 5 bases, with 16 bases sitting between them. This CDR3 contains 13 residues. CDR3 protein: CSATRPGTTEAFF. CDR3 in DNA: TGCAGTGCCACCCGGCCGGGGACGACTGAAGCTTTCTTT.

V and J are TRBV5-1 and TRBJ2-2; D call uncertain. CDR3 length: 14 residues. V was trimmed by 1 base and J by 1 base, leaving 5 bases between them. Germline-derived CDR1 and CDR2 are SGHRS and YFSETQ. The CDR3: CASSLWENTGELFF. The CDR3 region has the DNA TGCGCCAGCAGCTTGTGGGAGAACACCGGGGAGCTGTTTTTT.

V is TRBV12-3 or TRBV12-4 and J is TRBJ1-1; D remains ambiguous. The CDR3 is made up of 14 amino acids. V dropped 1 base and J dropped 5 bases, with 11 bases sitting between them. The CDR3 loop reads CASSLGGMATEAFF. In DNA, the CDR3 is TGTGCCAGCAGTTTAGGGGGTATGGCGACTGAAGCTTTCTTT.

This clonotype was counted at least ten times. The J gene is TRBJ1-6, the V gene TRBV2, with TRBD1 matching over 7 bases. V lost 8 bases and J lost 9; bases outside the gene matches: 7. Germline V lookup: CDR1 SNHLY, CDR2 FYNNEI. This CDR3 is 13 amino acids long. The CDR3 loop is CASGLDRASPLHF. In DNA, the CDR3 is TGTGCCAGCGGCTTAGACAGGGCTTCACCCCTCCACTTT.

The table lists this clonotype with many counts. This chain links TRBV6-2 or TRBV6-3 with TRBJ2-7; D remains unclear. CDR1 MNHEY and CDR2 SVGEGT come from the germline V gene. The CDR3 runs 12 residues. V was cut by 5 bases and J by 2 bases, with 7 bases left in between. The CDR3 sequence is CASSHSAYEQYF. The CDR3 coding sequence is TGTGCCAGCAGTCATTCGGCCTACGAGCAGTACTTC.

This clonotype was seen many times. This chain joins TRBV27 and TRBJ2-5, with 14 bases matching TRBD2. Germline CDR1 is MNHEY and CDR2 is SMNVEV (reference sequence). Germline trimming cut 6 bases from V and 6 bases from J; bases unmatched to any gene: 6. The CDR3 runs 15 residues. The CDR3 is CASRRGLAGDKTQYF. The CDR3 nucleotides are TGTGCCAGCAGGAGGGGACTAGCGGGAGATAAGACCCAGTACTTC.

Ten or more counts support this clonotype. V is TRBV19 and J is TRBJ2-7; 7 bases are shared with TRBD1. Losses at the gene ends were 4 bases for V and 3 bases for J; bases not matched to a gene: 6. CDR1 and CDR2 (germline): LNHDA, SQIVND (reference sequence). The CDR3 is 14 residues long. This CDR3 is CASSTRDSGYEQYF. The DNA of the CDR3 is TGTGCCAGTAGTACCCGGGACAGCGGCTACGAGCAGTACTTC.

This clonotype was seen only a few times. The chain uses TRBV15 and TRBJ1-5, with 10 bases that match TRBD1. This CDR3 has 18 residues. Trimming at V came to 3 bases and at J to 9 bases, leaving 17 bases not matched to a gene. Germline-derived CDR1 and CDR2 are LNHNV and YYDKDF (reference sequence). The CDR3, as DNA: TGTGCCACCAGCAGGATGTTCACTTGGGGACAGGGGAATGGGCCCCAGCATTTT. It codes for CATSRMFTWGQGNGPQHF.

This clonotype was recorded many times. The V gene is TRBV19, the J gene TRBJ2-7; tentatively, D is TRBD1 (5 bases). Trimming removed 9 bases from V and 3 bases from J, with 24 bases in between. The CDR3 runs 16 residues. Germline-derived CDR1 and CDR2 are LNHDA and SQIVND (reference sequence). This CDR3 is CASSRVGPARNYEQYF. For the CDR3, the DNA is TGTGCCAGCTCCCGGGTGGGGCCGGCGAGGAACTACGAGCAGTACTTC. Using reference TRBV19 and TRBJ2-7 for the parts outside the CDR3, the full variable domain is DGGITQSPKYLFRKEGQNVTLSCEQNLNHDAMYWYRQDPGQGLRLIYYSQIVNDFQKGDIAEGYSVSREKKESFPLTVTSAQKNPTAFYLCASSRVGPARNYEQYFGPGTRLTVT.

This clonotype was recorded at least ten times. The chain recombines TRBV20-1 with TRBJ1-2; maybe TRBD1 (6 bases). The CDR3 totals 11 residues. The V end lost 3 bases, the J end lost 4 bases, and 6 bases lay between the germline ends. Germline V lookup: CDR1 DFQATT, CDR2 SNEGSKA (reference sequence). CDR3 sequence reads: CSARDSYGYTF. CDR3 nucleotides: TGCAGTGCTAGGGACAGCTATGGCTACACCTTC.

The table lists this clonotype with many counts. The chain couples TRBV20-1 to TRBJ2-7; 8 bases fit TRBD2. V was pared by 1 base and J by 0 bases, with 5 bases of the junction left unmatched. The CDR3 spans 15 residues. CDR1 and CDR2 from the germline V gene are DFQATT and SNEGSKA (reference sequence). The chain's CDR3 is CSARGATSGSYEQYF. DNA of the CDR3: TGCAGTGCTAGAGGCGCCACTAGCGGCTCCTACGAGCAGTACTTC.

This clonotype was found many times. The chain employs TRBV28 and TRBJ1-3, with 7 bases aligning to TRBD1. Germline loops: CDR1 MDHEN, CDR2 SYDVKM. The length of the CDR3 is 13 residues. Unmatched junction bases numbered 9, after V lost 9 bases and J lost 7 bases. The CDR3 bases are TGTGCCAGTAGGGACAGCTTAGTGAACACCATATATTTT. This gives the protein CASRDSLVNTIYF.

This clonotype was seen at least ten times. V is TRBV6-2 or TRBV6-3 and J is TRBJ2-2; D call uncertain. Trimming left V 7 bases short and J 6 bases short, with 9 bases between. The germline CDR1 and CDR2 sequences are MNHEY and SVGEGT. The CDR3 loop spans 12 amino acids. The CDR3 here is CASTPFPGELFF. Here the CDR3 DNA reads TGTGCCAGCACCCCTTTCCCCGGGGAGCTGTTTTTT.

This clonotype was seen a handful of times. The chain joins TRBV6-4 to TRBJ2-3; 9 nucleotides agree with TRBD2. Per the germline V gene, CDR1 is MRHNA and CDR2 is SNTAGT. This CDR3 spans 16 amino acids. V gave up 4 bases and J gave up 4 bases; unmatched junction bases: 9. The CDR3: CASSAFSGRAADTQYF. The CDR3 DNA sequence: TGTGCCAGCAGTGCCTTTAGCGGGAGAGCTGCAGATACGCAGTATTTT.

This clonotype was seen repeatedly, ten times or more. V and J are TRBV12-3 or TRBV12-4 and TRBJ1-5; TRBD1 matches 8 bases. With V trimmed by 4 bases and J by 9 bases, 5 bases remained unmatched. CDR3 size: 13 residues. The CDR3 sequence is CASSSGGGLPQHF. The CDR3 DNA follows: TGTGCCAGCAGTTCAGGGGGCGGGCTGCCCCAGCATTTT.

This clonotype occurred many times. V gene TRBV11-2 combines with J gene TRBJ1-2; D perhaps matches TRBD1 (5 bases). CDR3 length equals 13 residues. V was cut by 4 bases and J by 8 bases, with 14 bases left in between. Germline V lookup: CDR1 SGHAT, CDR2 FQNNGV. The CDR3 here is CASSSGLPPGYTF. CDR3 nucleotides: TGTGCCAGCAGCTCGGGACTTCCTCCAGGCTACACCTTC.

This clonotype was found many times. CDR3: CASRQINQPQHF. The CDR3 region has the DNA TGTGCCAGCAGACAGATCAATCAGCCCCAGCATTTT. This rearrangement joins TRBV6-1 to TRBJ1-5; D not resolved. Germline values: CDR1 MNHNS, CDR2 SASEGT. The CDR3 runs 12 residues. The V end lost 6 bases, the J end lost 3 bases, and 6 bases lay between the germline ends.

This clonotype was counted at least ten times. The V and J genes are TRBV2 and TRBJ2-7, with D unclear. The germline gives CDR1 SNHLY, CDR2 FYNNEI. The CDR3 has 14 amino acids. With 2 bases removed from V and 2 bases from J, the gap between germline ends came to 10 bases. This CDR3 reads CASSESSGAYEQYF. Here the CDR3 DNA reads TGTGCCAGCAGTGAAAGTTCAGGAGCCTACGAGCAGTACTTC.

This clonotype was recorded a few times. The germline gene is not matched at one end of the junction; a read error may be the cause. The chain combines TRBV6-5 with TRBJ2-7; D is unresolved. The germline V gene has CDR1 MNHEY and CDR2 SVGAGI. The CDR3 is made up of 14 amino acids. CDR3: CASSYVDTLYGQYF. CDR3 sequence (DNA): TGTGCCAGCAGTTATGTCGACACCCTATACGGGCAGTACTTC.

This clonotype was picked up many times. This sequence joins TRBV7-8 and TRBJ1-5; D unclear. The germline CDR1 and CDR2 sequences are SGHVS and FQNEAQ. This CDR3 region has 18 residues. The germline V and J ends were trimmed by 1 base and 0 bases, with 16 bases remaining between them. The CDR3 DNA reads as TGTGCCAGCAGCTTAGAGGCCCCAAGAAAGAATAGCAATCAGCCCCAGCATTTT. It codes for CASSLEAPRKNSNQPQHF.